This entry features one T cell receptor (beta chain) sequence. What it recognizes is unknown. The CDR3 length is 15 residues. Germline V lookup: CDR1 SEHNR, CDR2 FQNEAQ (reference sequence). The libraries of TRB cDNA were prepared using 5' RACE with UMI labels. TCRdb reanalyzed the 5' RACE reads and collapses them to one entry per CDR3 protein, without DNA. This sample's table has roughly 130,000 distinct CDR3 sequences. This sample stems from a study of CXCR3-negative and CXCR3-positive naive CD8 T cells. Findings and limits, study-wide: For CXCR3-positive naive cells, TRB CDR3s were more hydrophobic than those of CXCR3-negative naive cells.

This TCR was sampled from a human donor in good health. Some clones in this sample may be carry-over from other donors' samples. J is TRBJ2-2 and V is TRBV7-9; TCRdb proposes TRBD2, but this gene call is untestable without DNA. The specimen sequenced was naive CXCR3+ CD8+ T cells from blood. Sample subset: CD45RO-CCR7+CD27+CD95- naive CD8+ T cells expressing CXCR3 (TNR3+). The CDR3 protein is CASSLGLEFTGELFF. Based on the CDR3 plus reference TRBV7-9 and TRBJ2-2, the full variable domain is DTGVSQNPRHKITKRGQNVTFRCDPISEHNRLYWYRQTLGQGPEFLTYFQNEAQLEKSRLLSDRFSAERPKGSFSTLEIQRTEQGDSAMYLCASSLGLEFTGELFFGEGSRLTVL.